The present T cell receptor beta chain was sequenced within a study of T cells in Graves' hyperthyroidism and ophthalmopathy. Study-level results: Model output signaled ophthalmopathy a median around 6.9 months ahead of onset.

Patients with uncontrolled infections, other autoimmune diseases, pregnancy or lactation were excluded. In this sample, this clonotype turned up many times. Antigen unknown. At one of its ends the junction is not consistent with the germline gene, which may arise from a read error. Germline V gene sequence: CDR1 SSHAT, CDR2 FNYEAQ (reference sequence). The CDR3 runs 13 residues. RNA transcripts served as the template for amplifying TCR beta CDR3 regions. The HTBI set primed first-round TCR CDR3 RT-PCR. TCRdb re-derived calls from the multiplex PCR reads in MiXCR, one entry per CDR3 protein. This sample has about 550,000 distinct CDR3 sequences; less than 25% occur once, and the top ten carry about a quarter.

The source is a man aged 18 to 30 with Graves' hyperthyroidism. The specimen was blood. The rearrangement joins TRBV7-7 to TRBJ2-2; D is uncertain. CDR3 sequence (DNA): TGTGCTAGCAGCTTCGGAGAGTCCGGGGAGCTGTTTTTT. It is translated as CASSFGESGELFF.